This passage covers 9 T cell receptor beta chains from one sample sequenced in a study of blood T cells in healthy people across ages. A second PCR, run for roughly 7 to 12 cycles, used a sample-barcoded 5' primer plus a J-beta primer mix. TCRdb re-called the 5' RACE reads through MiXCR, storing one row per CDR3 protein. The data hold around 1,000,000 distinct CDR3 sequences, with roughly a quarter observed a single time. These data were also filed under a second study, of T cells of mothers and their children.

The sequencing input was blood. The receptors stem from a girl aged 2 to 9 in good health.

This clonotype was observed a few times. The J gene is TRBJ2-3, the V gene TRBV5-1; 7 bases match TRBD2. The CDR3 has 16 residues. V lost 4 bases, J lost 3 bases, and 11 bases stayed unmatched. CDR1 SGHRS and CDR2 YFSETQ come from the germline V gene. The chain's CDR3 is CASSAGVAGETDTQYF. CDR3 sequence (DNA): TGCGCCAGCAGCGCCGGGGTCGCGGGAGAAACAGATACGCAGTATTTT.

The rearrangement uses TRBV6-6 and TRBJ1-5, with no clear D. The CDR3 totals 13 residues. V was shortened by 6 bases and J by 5 bases, with 11 bases between the two germline ends. The germline V gene has CDR1 MNHNY and CDR2 SVGAGI (reference sequence). CDR3 coding DNA: TGTGCCAGCAGGGTGGCAGGTGATCAGCCCCAGCATTTT. This gives the protein CASRVAGDQPQHF.

This chain joins TRBV4-1 and TRBJ2-3; D ambiguous. The V end was cut by 2 bases, the J end by 3 bases, with 12 bases between. Germline values: CDR1 MGHRA, CDR2 YSYEKL. The CDR3 loop spans 15 amino acids. The CDR3 DNA reads TGCGCCAGCAGCCAATTAGGCGTGGGAACAGATACGCAGTATTTT. This sequence encodes CASSQLGVGTDTQYF.

This clonotype has a single count. The V and J genes are TRBV7-6 and TRBJ2-1, with D perhaps TRBD2 (5 bases). CDR3 length: 15 residues. The germline V and J ends were trimmed by 1 base and 8 bases, with 15 bases remaining between them. CDR1 and CDR2 from the germline V gene are SGHVS and FNYEAQ. The CDR3 loop reads CASSLVGGSLDEQFF. CDR3 in DNA: TGTGCCAGCAGCTTAGTTGGCGGGTCCTTGGATGAGCAGTTCTTC.

This chain links TRBV9 with TRBJ2-3, with D perhaps TRBD1 (6 bases). The CDR3 totals 15 residues. V dropped 3 bases and J dropped 0 bases, with 11 bases sitting between them. Germline V gene sequence: CDR1 SGDLS, CDR2 YYNGEE. DNA for the CDR3: TGTGCCAGCAGCGCCGAGGGGGACAGCACAGATACGCAGTATTTT. Translating it yields CASSAEGDSTDTQYF.

V is TRBV3-1 and J is TRBJ2-1, with D tentatively TRBD2 (6 bases). CDR3 length: 15 amino acids. Germline V gene data show CDR1 as LGHDT and CDR2 as YNNKEL (reference sequence). Trimming took 4 bases from V and 5 from J, leaving 15 bases between them. CDR3 region: CASSPRDWINNEQFF. The CDR3 nucleotides are TGTGCCAGCAGCCCCCGGGACTGGATAAACAATGAGCAGTTCTTC.

This clonotype was seen more than once but under ten times. This chain links TRBV7-9 with TRBJ2-1, with TRBD2 identical over 12 bases. CDR3 size: 15 residues. Germline V gene data show CDR1 as SEHNR and CDR2 as FQNEAQ (reference sequence). V dropped 11 bases and J dropped 3; count of bases not matched to a gene: 8. The CDR3 nucleotides are TGTGCCCGCTATGGACTAGCGGGGTACTACAATGAGCAGTTCTTC. Its protein product is CARYGLAGYYNEQFF.

The CDR3 sequence: CASSHGGVDGNTIYF. CDR3 coding DNA: TGTGCCAGCAGCCACGGGGGCGTGGATGGAAACACCATATATTTT. The V gene is TRBV3-1, the J gene TRBJ1-3; a possible D gene is TRBD1 (6 bases). The CDR3 extends over 15 amino acids. The germline V and J ends were trimmed by 3 bases and 3 bases, with 12 bases remaining between them. Germline values: CDR1 LGHDT, CDR2 YNNKEL (reference sequence). Using reference TRBV3-1 and TRBJ1-3 for the parts outside the CDR3, the full variable domain is DTAVSQTPKYLVTQMGNDKSIKCEQNLGHDTMYWYKQDSKKFLKIMFSYNNKELIINETVPNRFSPKSPDKAHLNLHINSLELGDSAVYFCASSHGGVDGNTIYFGEGSWLTVV.

The table lists this clonotype with a few counts. This chain connects TRBV9 to TRBJ2-2; 7 nucleotides line up with TRBD1. The CDR3 loop spans 15 amino acids. Looked up from germline, CDR1 is SGDLS and CDR2 is YYNGEE. V was clipped by 3 bases and J by 7 bases; unmatched bases: 9. CDR3 region: CASSGLWAGGGELFF. The CDR3 DNA reads TGTGCCAGCAGCGGGCTCTGGGCAGGGGGCGGGGAGCTGTTTTTT.